The rows below give T cell receptor beta chains drawn from one sample of a study of blood T cell repertoires in COVID-19. Some clones are missing from TCRdb's copy, which holds only in-frame ones; the method was immunoSEQ multiplex PCR. The sample lists some 130,000 clones, around 80% occurring once. Sequenced: peripheral blood. These receptors were taken from a man between 65 and 85 years old with acute or convalescent COVID-19. CDR3s include the opening cysteine and the closing phenylalanine or tryptophan. The D gene is left open where the match is weak. Size is stated for part of the rows, as once, few or many counts, or as a class when the clone is expanded.

clone_size j_call d_call v_call cdr3_aa cdr3_nt
- TRBJ1-3 - TRBV7-9 CASSPVAAGNTIYF TGTGCCAGCAGCCCTGTTGCGGCCGGAAACACCATATATTTT
few TRBJ2-3 TRBD1 TRBV12-5 CASGSTGLGTDTQYF TGTGCTAGTGGCTCGACAGGGCTTGGCACAGATACGCAGTATTTT
- TRBJ1-2 - TRBV10-3 CAISESTGYGYTF TGTGCCATCAGTGAGTCGACAGGCTATGGCTACACCTTC
- TRBJ1-4 - TRBV7-9 CASTVTRAGGFNEKLFF TGTGCCAGCACCGTGACCCGCGCGGGGGGCTTCAATGAAAAACTGTTTTTT
- TRBJ2-2 TRBD2 TRBV5-1 CASSLAGYGGGASGELFF TGCGCCAGCAGCTTGGCCGGCTACGGCGGGGGGGCTTCCGGGGAGCTGTTTTTT
- TRBJ2-7 TRBD1 TRBV30 CAWSVPRQGRNEQYF TGTGCCTGGAGTGTTCCGAGACAGGGGCGCAACGAGCAGTACTTC
- TRBJ1-3 TRBD1 TRBV6-5 CASSDRAGNTIYF TGTGCCAGCAGCGACAGGGCTGGAAACACCATATATTTT
once TRBJ1-2 TRBD1 TRBV30 CAWGVWTGIYGYTF TGTGCCTGGGGGGTCTGGACAGGGATTTATGGCTACACCTTC
- TRBJ2-3 - TRBV5-1 CASRPSGQHTDTQYF TGCGCCAGCAGGCCCTCGGGACAACACACAGATACGCAGTATTTT
once TRBJ1-2 - TRBV21-1 CASSPGGGAKYGYTF TGTGCCAGCAGCCCCGGGGGGGGCGCAAAGTATGGCTACACCTTC
- TRBJ1-2 TRBD1 TRBV29-1 CSVITGGYGYTF TGCAGCGTTATTACAGGGGGATATGGCTACACCTTC
once TRBJ1-2 - TRBV6-5 CASSLTTGHYYGYTF TGTGCCAGCAGCCTTACTACGGGACATTACTATGGCTACACCTTC
- TRBJ2-3 TRBD1 TRBV19 CASSRDQGALGGSDTQYF TGTGCCAGTAGTCGCGACCAGGGGGCGCTTGGAGGATCAGATACGCAGTATTTT
- TRBJ2-1 - TRBV7-2 CASYKRSWDNEQFF TGTGCCAGTTACAAGCGCTCTTGGGACAATGAGCAGTTCTTC
- TRBJ1-5 TRBD1 TRBV2 CASSASTVKGQAQHF TGTGCCAGCAGTGCATCCACAGTGAAGGGACAGGCCCAGCATTTT
- TRBJ1-4 TRBD1 TRBV28 CASSSPGAGGEKLFF TGTGCCAGCAGTTCCCCAGGGGCAGGGGGGGAAAAACTGTTTTTT